This is a list of T cell receptor beta chains from one sample in a study of tumor-infiltrating lymphocytes in localized non-small cell lung cancer. TCRdb's copy holds only in-frame clones and misses some; the assay was immunoSEQ multiplex PCR. The repertoire holds tens of thousands of clones, with 69% as singletons. The sample taken for sequencing was lung tumor tissue. The receptor set was obtained from a human donor with non-small cell lung cancer. Each CDR3 is given with its conserved first and last residue. A D gene is named only where the DNA matches it firmly.

. TRBJ2-7 TRBV6-1 CASSEGPLSYEQYF
TRBD1 TRBJ2-1 TRBV2 CASSVKTGASGEQFF
. TRBJ1-2 TRBV28 CASSSMGVGGSDYGYTF
TRBD2 TRBJ2-7 TRBV7-9 CASSFWTSGSEQYF
. TRBJ2-3 TRBV29-1 CSVQLGGQFTDTQYF
TRBD1 TRBJ2-2 TRBV7-2 CASSSGQGAGELFF
. TRBJ1-2 TRBV7-6 CASSPGGISDYGYTF
. TRBJ2-1 TRBV14 CASSVTSDNEQFF
. TRBJ2-5 TRBV7-2 CASSLAETQYF
. TRBJ1-2 TRBV7-2 CASSPQTGVAQGYTF
. TRBJ1-5 TRBV7-8 CASSLGTVYNNQPQHF
TRBD1 TRBJ2-3 TRBV10-2 CASSPGQGSTDTQYF